This TCR beta chain was captured in a study of Ad26.COV2.S vaccination and SARS-CoV-2 variants. Whole-study context: The Ad26.COV2.S arm of the COV1001 trial was where the donor was placed. Into the muscle, Ad26.COV2.S was dosed once or twice, 56 days apart.

Here immunoSEQ multiplex PCR was the method, and the copy in TCRdb shows in-frame clones only, minus some. The data show hundreds of thousands of clones, around 90% seen once. Noted treatment: 15 to 20 received Ad26.COV2.S at low or high dose, single or two shots; 5 received placebo; per-sample allocation not given. Vaccine and placebo recipients were sampled on day 63 after the first injection. Germline-derived CDR1 and CDR2 are MNHNY and SVGAGI (reference sequence). V was trimmed by 2 bases and J by 10 bases, leaving 15 bases between them. The CDR3 loop spans 14 amino acids. Study-level results: From the TCR breadth and depth analyses, total T cell responses may have been underestimated.

With respect to this clone: Its antigen is unknown.

The chain combines TRBV6-6 with TRBJ2-1; no firm D call. Material: peripheral blood, obtained in a trial of Ad26.COV2.S vaccine versus placebo. The source of this sequence is a person aged 18-60 years who received the Ad26.COV2.S COVID-19 vaccine or a placebo. The CDR3, as DNA: TGTGCCAGCAGTTACCTTCGCGAAGCGCGGGAGCAGTTCTTC. Residues: CASSYLREAREQFF.